Here is one T cell receptor (beta chain) with its context. The antigen is unknown. One end of the junction varies from germline; a read error may be responsible. The data were taken from a study of tumor-infiltrating lymphocytes in primary liver carcinoma. Notes on the study in general: Lesser overlap characterized tumor-adjacent and tumor-blood pairs relative to tumor region pairs.

Co-extraction of RNA and DNA was performed on about 18-30 mg of unsorted bulk tissue. Total RNA (roughly 540 ng) served as template for TCR beta cDNA synthesis primed by a constant-region primer. It was through three nested multiplex PCR rounds of slightly modified ARM-PCR that TCR beta libraries arose. Primers for the first two PCR rounds were TRBV1-TRBV30 forward primers and a C-beta reverse primer (around 10 cycles per round). TCRdb reprocessed the multiplex PCR reads with MiXCR, giving one entry per CDR3 protein. The table shows approximately 42,000 distinct CDR3 sequences, with approximately 71% occurring only once. This CDR3 has 17 residues. Germline V gene lookup returns CDR1 MNHNS and CDR2 SASEGT.

The source material was tumor-adjacent normal liver tissue. The source of this sequence is a woman aged 25 to 39 with primary liver carcinoma and hepatitis B virus infection. The chain couples TRBV6-1 to TRBJ2-1; the D is unclear. CDR3 sequence reads: CASSETVSAPNYNGQFF. The DNA for the CDR3 is TGTGCCAGCAGTGAAACGGTGAGTGCCCCCAATTACAATGGGCAGTTCTTC.